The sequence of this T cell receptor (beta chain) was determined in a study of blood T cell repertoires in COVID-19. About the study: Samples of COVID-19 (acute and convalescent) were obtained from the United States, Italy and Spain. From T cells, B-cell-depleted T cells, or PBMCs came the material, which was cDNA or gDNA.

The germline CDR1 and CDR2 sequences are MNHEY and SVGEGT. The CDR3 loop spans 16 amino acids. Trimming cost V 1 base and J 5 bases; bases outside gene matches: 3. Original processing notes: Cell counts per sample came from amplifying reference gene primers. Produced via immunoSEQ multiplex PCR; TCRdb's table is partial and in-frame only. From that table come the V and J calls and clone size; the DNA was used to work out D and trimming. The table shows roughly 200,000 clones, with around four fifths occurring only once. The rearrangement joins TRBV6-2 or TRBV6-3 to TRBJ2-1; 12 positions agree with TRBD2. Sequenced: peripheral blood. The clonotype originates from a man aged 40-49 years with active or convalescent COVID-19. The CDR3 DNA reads TGTGCCAGCAGTTACTGGACTAGCGGGGTGAACAATGAGCAGTTCTTC. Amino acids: CASSYWTSGVNNEQFF.